These 20 T cell receptor beta chains originate from one sample sequenced in a study of cytomegalovirus exposure and HLA in healthy donors. The PCR had 60 Vbeta and 13 Jbeta primers. Some clones are missing from TCRdb's copy, which holds only in-frame ones; the method was immunoSEQ multiplex PCR. The data hold fewer than 250,000 clones, with 75% to 90% observed a single time. The sample taken for sequencing was PBMCs. The receptor set was obtained from a man between 25 and 39 years old in good health and CMV-seronegative.

The J gene is TRBJ1-1, the V gene TRBV6-5; no clear D. Trimming cost V 6 bases and J 0 bases, with 11 bases left between them. Germline loops: CDR1 MNHEY, CDR2 SVGAGI. The CDR3 loop spans 14 amino acids. The CDR3 DNA reads TGTGCCAGCAGCCTTAGTAGTATGAACACTGAAGCTTTCTTT. Its protein product is CASSLSSMNTEAFF.

The chain is built from TRBV7-2 and TRBJ1-6; tentative D call: TRBD1 (5 bases). The CDR3 is 17 residues long. Trimming left V 1 base short and J 9 bases short, with 19 bases between. Germline CDR1 is SGHTA and CDR2 is FQGNSA. The CDR3 spells CASSLEASPRVGSPLHF. DNA of the CDR3: TGTGCCAGCAGCTTAGAGGCCAGCCCCAGGGTCGGTTCACCCCTCCACTTT.

This rearrangement joins TRBV5-1 to TRBJ2-7; D is possibly TRBD1 (6 bases). V was trimmed by 4 bases and J by 5 bases, leaving 19 bases between them. Germline V gene lookup returns CDR1 SGHRS and CDR2 YFSETQ. This CDR3 is built from 15 residues. The CDR3 coding sequence is TGCGCCAGCAGCGCGACTCAGGGGAATCCGAACGAGCAGTACTTC. It translates to CASSATQGNPNEQYF.

This clone was seen a handful of times. The rearrangement uses TRBV18 and TRBJ2-3; D not resolved. Germline V lookup: CDR1 KGHSH, CDR2 LQKENI. CDR3 length: 15 residues. Deletions cut 2 bases from V and 0 bases from J, with 9 bases between. CDR3 residues: CASSPNSGSTDTQYF. The CDR3 coding sequence is TGTGCCAGCTCACCAAACTCCGGGAGCACAGATACGCAGTATTTT.

This chain joins TRBV10-1 and TRBJ2-5; TRBD2 is a possible D gene (5 bases). The CDR3 runs 14 residues. The germline CDR1 and CDR2 sequences are WNHNN and SYGVQD (reference sequence). Trimming took off 4 bases at V and 11 bases at J, with 20 bases between the two ends. CDR3 in DNA: TGCGCCAGCAGTGGGAGAGGGAGCTCTCCGGAGCAGTACTTC. Residues: CASSGRGSSPEQYF.

The chain uses TRBV7-9 and TRBJ1-1; D is uncertain. Germline V gene sequence: CDR1 SEHNR, CDR2 FQNEAQ (reference sequence). This CDR3 contains 12 residues. V gave up 3 bases and J gave up 0 bases, with 2 bases separating them. As DNA, the CDR3 is TGTGCCAGCAGCTTCTTGAACACTGAAGCTTTCTTT. Encoded protein: CASSFLNTEAFF.

The V call is TRBV6-5, the J call TRBJ1-1; a possible D gene is TRBD1 (6 bases). The CDR3 sequence is 16 residues long. Germline CDR1 is MNHEY and CDR2 is SVGAGI. V was cut by 0 bases and J by 3 bases, with 14 bases left in between. The CDR3 spells CASSYSIGGGDTEAFF. Here the CDR3 DNA reads TGTGCCAGCAGTTACTCGATAGGGGGTGGGGACACTGAAGCTTTCTTT.

This clone has more than one count but fewer than ten. V usage is TRBV11-2 and J usage is TRBJ2-1; TRBD2 matches 11 bases. V trimming: 4 bases; J trimming: 2 bases; junction bases outside the gene matches: 4. The length of the CDR3 is 16 residues. Germline V CDR1 and CDR2: SGHAT, FQNNGV. The CDR3, as DNA: TGTGCCAGCAGCTCCACTAGCGGGGGAACCTACAATGAGCAGTTCTTC. As protein: CASSSTSGGTYNEQFF.

The chain couples TRBV6-5 to TRBJ2-3, with 7 positions matching TRBD1. V lost 11 bases to trimming and J lost 6 bases; unmatched junction nucleotides: 11. This CDR3 has 13 residues. Per the germline V gene, CDR1 is MNHEY and CDR2 is SVGAGI. CDR3 coding DNA: TGTGCCTCGCGGGCCAGGGGGTCCGATACGCAGTATTTT. Translated: CASRARGSDTQYF.

CDR3 coding DNA: TGTGCCAGCAGCTCTTCAGCGGGAGAGGGCACAGATACGCAGTATTTT. Translated, it gives CASSSSAGEGTDTQYF. The rearrangement joins TRBV5-4 to TRBJ2-3; 8 nucleotides agree with TRBD2. Per the germline V gene, CDR1 is SGHNT and CDR2 is YYREEE (reference sequence). The CDR3 is made up of 16 amino acids. Germline trimming cut 3 bases from V and 1 base from J; bases unmatched to any gene: 7.

V is TRBV5-1 and J is TRBJ1-4; D is unclear. Germline V gives CDR1 SGHRS, CDR2 YFSETQ. CDR3 length equals 14 residues. The V end lost 2 bases, the J end lost 0 bases, and 5 bases lay between the germline ends. CDR3 residues: CASSLAATNEKLFF. The CDR3, as DNA: TGCGCCAGCAGCTTAGCGGCAACTAATGAAAAACTGTTTTTT.

The genes are TRBV6-1 and TRBJ1-2, with 7 bases that match TRBD1. From germline, CDR1 is MNHNS and CDR2 SASEGT. The CDR3 extends over 14 amino acids. J lost 1 base, V lost 7 bases, and 6 bases had no gene match. The CDR3 DNA reads TGTGCCAGCACTTTACCAGGGGGTAACTATGGCTACACCTTC. Translating gives CASTLPGGNYGYTF.

The V call is TRBV7-9, the J call TRBJ2-5; weak D call: TRBD2 (6 bases). Trimming left V 0 bases short and J 1 base short, with 6 bases between. This CDR3 has 14 residues. Germline V gene data show CDR1 as SEHNR and CDR2 as FQNEAQ (reference sequence). The CDR3 reads CASSLAGGQETQYF. The CDR3 DNA reads TGTGCCAGCAGCTTAGCGGGGGGCCAAGAGACCCAGTACTTC.

To note about this clone: Other nucleotide sequences from this sample produce the same CDR3. The chain is built from TRBV20-1 and TRBJ2-1, with D hard to call. V gave up 5 bases and J gave up 4 bases, with 6 bases separating them. The CDR3 length is 11 residues. Germline V gene lookup returns CDR1 DFQATT and CDR2 SNEGSKA (reference sequence). CDR3: CSALLYNEQFF. The DNA for the CDR3 is TGCAGTGCTCTACTGTACAATGAGCAGTTCTTC.

CDR3 sequence: CASSPSGSYEQYF. The CDR3 DNA reads as TGTGCCAGCAGCCCGAGCGGCTCCTACGAGCAGTACTTC. This chain connects TRBV14 to TRBJ2-7; TRBD2 might be the D (5 bases). Germline CDR1 SGHDN, CDR2 FVKESK. The V end was cut by 4 bases, the J end by 0 bases, with 7 bases between. The CDR3 spans 13 residues.

The V and J genes are TRBV29-1 and TRBJ2-1; tentatively, D is TRBD1 (6 bases). Germline V gives CDR1 SQVTM, CDR2 ANQGSEA. This CDR3 spans 15 amino acids. Between the trimmed V and J ends, which lost 3 bases and 4 bases, there was a span of 16 bases. This CDR3 is CSVEELGADYNEQFF. The CDR3 nucleotides read TGCAGCGTTGAGGAGCTGGGGGCGGATTACAATGAGCAGTTCTTC.

The gene calls are TRBV7-9 and TRBJ2-7, with 8 nucleotides matching TRBD2. The V gene's germline CDR1 is SEHNR and CDR2 FQNEAQ (reference sequence). The CDR3 spans 15 residues. V lost 2 bases, J lost 9 bases, and 12 bases stayed unmatched. CDR3 amino acids: CASSLIRREVEGQYF. For the CDR3, the DNA is TGTGCCAGCAGCTTAATTCGGCGGGAGGTCGAGGGGCAGTACTTC.

The chain has TRBV27 and TRBJ2-2; 16 bases line up with TRBD2. Germline V lookup: CDR1 MNHEY, CDR2 SMNVEV (reference sequence). The CDR3 has 17 amino acids. V lost 8 bases, J lost 4 bases, and 7 bases stayed unmatched. In nucleotides, the CDR3 is TGTGCCAGCGCGGGACTAGCGGGGGGGCTGGCCACCGGGGAGCTGTTTTTT. As protein: CASAGLAGGLATGELFF.

V gene TRBV5-1 combines with J gene TRBJ2-7; maybe TRBD1 (6 bases). This CDR3 is built from 13 residues. Trimming stripped 6 bases from V and 2 bases from J, with 12 bases between. CDR1 and CDR2 (germline): SGHRS, YFSETQ. The CDR3, as DNA: TGCGCCAGCACTCATGGGGGCACCTACGAGCAGTACTTC. Residues: CASTHGGTYEQYF. Supplemented by reference TRBV5-1 and TRBJ2-7, the full variable domain reads KAGVTQTPRYLIKTRGQQVTLSCSPISGHRSVSWYQQTPGQGLQFLFEYFSETQRNKGNFPGRFSGRQFSNSRSEMNVSTLELGDSALYLCASTHGGTYEQYFGPGTRLTVT.

The chain is built from TRBV7-9 and TRBJ2-1; D gene unclear. Germline CDR1 and CDR2: SEHNR and FQNEAQ (reference sequence). V lost 5 bases, J lost 6 bases, and 8 bases lay in between. The CDR3 loop spans 12 amino acids. The CDR3 DNA reads as TGTGCCAGCAGCCCTCCCCGCAATGAGCAGTTCTTC. Its protein product is CASSPPRNEQFF.